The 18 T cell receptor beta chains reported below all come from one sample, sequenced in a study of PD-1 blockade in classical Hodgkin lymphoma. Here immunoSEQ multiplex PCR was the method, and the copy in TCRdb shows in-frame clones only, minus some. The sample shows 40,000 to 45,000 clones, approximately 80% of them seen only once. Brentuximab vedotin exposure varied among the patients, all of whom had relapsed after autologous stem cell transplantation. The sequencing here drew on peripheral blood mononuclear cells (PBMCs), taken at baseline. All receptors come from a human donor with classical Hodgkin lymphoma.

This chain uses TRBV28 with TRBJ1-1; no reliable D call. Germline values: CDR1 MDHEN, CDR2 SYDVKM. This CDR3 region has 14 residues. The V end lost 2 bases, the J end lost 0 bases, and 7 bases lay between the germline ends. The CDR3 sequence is CASSLMDLNTEAFF. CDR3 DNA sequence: TGTGCCAGCAGTTTAATGGACCTGAACACTGAAGCTTTCTTT.

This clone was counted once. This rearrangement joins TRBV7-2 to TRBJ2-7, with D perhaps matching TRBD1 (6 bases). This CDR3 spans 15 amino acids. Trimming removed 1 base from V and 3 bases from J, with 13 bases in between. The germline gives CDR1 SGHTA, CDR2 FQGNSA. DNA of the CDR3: TGTGCCAGCAGCTTAGTAGCACAGGGAGACTACGAGCAGTACTTC. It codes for CASSLVAQGDYEQYF.

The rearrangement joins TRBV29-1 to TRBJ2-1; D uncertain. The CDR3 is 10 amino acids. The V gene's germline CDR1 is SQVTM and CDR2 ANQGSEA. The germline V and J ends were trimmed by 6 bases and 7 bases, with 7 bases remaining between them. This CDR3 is CSVFENEQFF. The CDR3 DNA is TGCAGCGTATTTGAGAATGAGCAGTTCTTC.

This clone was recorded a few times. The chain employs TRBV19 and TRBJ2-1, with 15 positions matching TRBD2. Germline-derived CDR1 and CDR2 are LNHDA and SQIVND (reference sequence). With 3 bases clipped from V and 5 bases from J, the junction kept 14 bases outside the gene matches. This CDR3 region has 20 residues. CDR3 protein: CASSIYRTSGRAGTNNEQFF. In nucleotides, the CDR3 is TGTGCCAGTAGTATCTACCGGACTAGCGGGAGGGCCGGGACCAACAATGAGCAGTTCTTC.

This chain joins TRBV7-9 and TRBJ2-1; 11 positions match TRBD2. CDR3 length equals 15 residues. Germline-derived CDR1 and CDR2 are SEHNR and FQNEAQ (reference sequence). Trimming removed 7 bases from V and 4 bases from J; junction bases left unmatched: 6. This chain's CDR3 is CASTIAGGRYNEQFF. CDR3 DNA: TGTGCCAGCACCATAGCGGGAGGGCGTTACAATGAGCAGTTCTTC.

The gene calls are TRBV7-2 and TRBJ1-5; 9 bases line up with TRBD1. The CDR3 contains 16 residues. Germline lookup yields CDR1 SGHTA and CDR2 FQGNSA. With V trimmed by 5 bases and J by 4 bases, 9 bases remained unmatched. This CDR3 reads CASSPGTGNRNQPQHF. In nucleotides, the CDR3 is TGTGCCAGCAGCCCCGGGACAGGGAATCGGAATCAGCCCCAGCATTTT.

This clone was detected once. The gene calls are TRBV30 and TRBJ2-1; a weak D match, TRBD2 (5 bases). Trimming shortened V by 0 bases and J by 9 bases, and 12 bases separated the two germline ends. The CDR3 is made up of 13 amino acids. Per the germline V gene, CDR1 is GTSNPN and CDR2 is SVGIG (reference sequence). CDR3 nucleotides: TGTGCCTGGAGTGTACTAGGAGGAGGTGAGCAGTTCTTC. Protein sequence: CAWSVLGGGEQFF.

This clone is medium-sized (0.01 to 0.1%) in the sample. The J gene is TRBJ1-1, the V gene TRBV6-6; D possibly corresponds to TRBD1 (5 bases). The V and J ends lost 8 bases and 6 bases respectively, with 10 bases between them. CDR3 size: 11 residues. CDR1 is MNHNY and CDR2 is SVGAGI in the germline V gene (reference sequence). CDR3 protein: CASGTGAEAFF. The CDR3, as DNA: TGTGCCAGCGGGACCGGGGCTGAAGCTTTCTTT.

CDR3 amino acids: CASSFGTGTLNTEAFF. Here the CDR3 DNA reads TGTGCCAGCAGTTTCGGAACAGGCACGTTGAACACTGAAGCTTTCTTT. The V gene is TRBV27, the J gene TRBJ1-1, with D maybe TRBD1 (5 bases). The germline V gene encodes CDR1 MNHEY and CDR2 SMNVEV (reference sequence). The CDR3 contains 16 residues. Trimming removed 3 bases from V and 0 bases from J, with 14 bases in between.

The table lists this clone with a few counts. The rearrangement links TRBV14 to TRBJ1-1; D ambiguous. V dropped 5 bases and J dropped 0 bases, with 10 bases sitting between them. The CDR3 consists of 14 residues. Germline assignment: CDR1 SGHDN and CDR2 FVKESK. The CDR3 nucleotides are TGTGCCAGCAGCGAACCGAACATGAACACTGAAGCTTTCTTT. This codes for CASSEPNMNTEAFF.

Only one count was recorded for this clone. CDR3 sequence (DNA): TGTGCCAGCACCGACACGGACTTATTGAGGGCTTTCTTT. Translation: CASTDTDLLRAFF. This chain connects TRBV6-6 to TRBJ1-1; D gene ambiguous. Per germline, CDR1 MNHNY and CDR2 SVGAGI (reference sequence). CDR3 length equals 13 residues. Trimming pared 7 bases from V and 11 bases from J, leaving 20 bases between.

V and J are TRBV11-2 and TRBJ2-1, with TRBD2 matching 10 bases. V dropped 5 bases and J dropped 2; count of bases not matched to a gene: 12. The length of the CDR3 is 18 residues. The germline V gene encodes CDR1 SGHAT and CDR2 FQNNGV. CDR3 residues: CASSPGRPGLATYNEQFF. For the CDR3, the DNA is TGTGCCAGCAGCCCCGGACGGCCGGGACTAGCGACCTACAATGAGCAGTTCTTC.

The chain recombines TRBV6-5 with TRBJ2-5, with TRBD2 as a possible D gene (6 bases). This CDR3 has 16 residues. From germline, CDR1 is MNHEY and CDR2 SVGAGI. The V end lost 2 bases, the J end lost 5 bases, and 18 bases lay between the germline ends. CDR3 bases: TGTGCCAGCAGTTACGGGGGAACTAGCTGGGTGGAGACCCAGTACTTC. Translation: CASSYGGTSWVETQYF.

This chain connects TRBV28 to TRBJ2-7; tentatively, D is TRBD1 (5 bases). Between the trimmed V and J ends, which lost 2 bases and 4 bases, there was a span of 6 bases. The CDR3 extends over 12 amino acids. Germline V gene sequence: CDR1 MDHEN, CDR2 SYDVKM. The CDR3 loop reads CASSLAGYEQYF. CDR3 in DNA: TGTGCCAGCAGTTTAGCAGGGTACGAGCAGTACTTC.

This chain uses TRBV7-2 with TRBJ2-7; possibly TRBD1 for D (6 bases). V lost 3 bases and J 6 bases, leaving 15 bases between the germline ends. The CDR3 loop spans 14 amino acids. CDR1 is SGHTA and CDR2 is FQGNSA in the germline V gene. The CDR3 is CASSFIPGVGEQYF. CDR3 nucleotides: TGTGCCAGCAGCTTCATCCCAGGGGTAGGCGAGCAGTACTTC.

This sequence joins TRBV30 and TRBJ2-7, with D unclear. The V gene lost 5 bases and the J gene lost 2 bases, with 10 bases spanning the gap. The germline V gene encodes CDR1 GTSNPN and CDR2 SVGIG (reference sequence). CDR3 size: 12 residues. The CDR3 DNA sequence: TGTGCCTGGCAGGACGGTACCTACGAGCAGTACTTC. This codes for CAWQDGTYEQYF.

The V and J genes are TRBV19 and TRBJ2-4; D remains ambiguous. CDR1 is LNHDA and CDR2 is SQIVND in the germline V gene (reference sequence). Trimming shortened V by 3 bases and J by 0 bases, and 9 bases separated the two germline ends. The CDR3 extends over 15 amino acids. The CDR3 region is CASSILGLAKNIQYF. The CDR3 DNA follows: TGTGCCAGTAGTATCCTCGGTCTAGCCAAAAACATTCAGTACTTC.

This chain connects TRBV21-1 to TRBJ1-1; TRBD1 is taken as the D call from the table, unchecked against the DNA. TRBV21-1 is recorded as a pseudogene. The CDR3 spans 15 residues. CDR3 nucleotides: TGTGCCAGCAGCCGTCGGACAGGGCGGCGCACTGAAGCTTTCTTT. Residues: CASSRRTGRRTEAFF.